This is a list of T cell receptor beta chains from one sample in a study of blood T cells in healthy people across ages. TCRdb itself ran the 5' RACE reads through MiXCR, one entry per CDR3 protein. The table records 1.5 million to 2 million distinct CDR3 sequences, roughly two fifths of them present only once. The sequenced sample was blood. The source of these receptors is a human donor in good health. The conserved cysteine and the conserved F or W are not part of the CDR3 here.

j_gene	v_gene	CDR3aa
TRBJ2-7	TRBV29-1	SVEAGTGGSYEQY
TRBJ2-3	TRBV7-2	ASSLVGLGIGDTQY
-	TRBV7-3	ASSFGTGVRETQY
TRBJ2-1	TRBV10-3	AISDINKGFNEQF
-	TRBV20-1	SARDPWRGGGETQY
-	TRBV9	ASSVAWGNYEQY
TRBJ2-5	TRBV20-1	SATKTGNSETQY
TRBJ2-2	TRBV29-1	SVEQGQGVAGELF
TRBJ2-1	TRBV7-8	ASSLERGAVNEQF
TRBJ2-1	TRBV7-2	ASSLGNIMGNEQF
TRBJ1-6	TRBV25-1	ASRDRSSYNSPLH
TRBJ2-7	TRBV6-1	ASSEEVEGSYEQY
TRBJ2-3	TRBV9	ASSVGLRTDTQY
TRBJ2-5	TRBV7-2	ASSTSSGGYGGTQY
TRBJ2-7	TRBV12-3/TRBV12-4	ASSLEGADDYEQY
TRBJ1-2	TRBV27	ASSSPSTGKGYT
TRBJ2-1	TRBV20-1	SAREGLAGLDSYNEQF
TRBJ1-5	TRBV7-2	ASSPRVTPGFQPQH
TRBJ2-7	TRBV7-2	ASSPGRAPLSSYEQY
TRBJ1-2	TRBV7-6	ASSLAEQVRTYGYT
TRBJ2-7	TRBV28	AIRRGGLYEQY